This T cell receptor (beta chain) was identified during a study of T cell clones after liver transplantation. Looking at the study overall: Third-party-reactive TCRbeta sequences from pre-transplant mixed lymphocyte reactions served as antigen-independent comparators. Tolerant meant at least one year fully off immunosuppression without liver enzymes above twice normal.

The CDR3 covers 15 residues. V shed 0 bases and J 4 bases; nucleotides not matched to a gene: 6. Looked up from germline, CDR1 is SGHNT and CDR2 is YYREEE (reference sequence). TCRdb's copy holds only in-frame clones and misses some; the assay was immunoSEQ multiplex PCR. The table lists fewer than 80,000 clones, around 84% of them singletons. The clonotype was recovered from a human patient who received a liver transplant. Some T cells here may be from the graft donor. Sequences were derived from CD4+ T cells from blood, sampled 48 months after liver transplant. The chain uses TRBV5-4 and TRBJ1-2; 7 bases match TRBD1. The CDR3 DNA reads as TGTGCCAGCAGCTTGGTGTCAGGGGGGGGCTATGGCTACACCTTC. Its protein product is CASSLVSGGGYGYTF. The full variable domain, completed using reference TRBV5-4 and TRBJ1-2, is ETGVTQSPTHLIKTRGQQVTLRCSSQSGHNTVSWYQQALGQGPQFIFQYYREEENGRGNFPPRFSGLQFPNYSSELNVNALELDDSALYLCASSLVSGGGYGYTFGSGTRLTVV.